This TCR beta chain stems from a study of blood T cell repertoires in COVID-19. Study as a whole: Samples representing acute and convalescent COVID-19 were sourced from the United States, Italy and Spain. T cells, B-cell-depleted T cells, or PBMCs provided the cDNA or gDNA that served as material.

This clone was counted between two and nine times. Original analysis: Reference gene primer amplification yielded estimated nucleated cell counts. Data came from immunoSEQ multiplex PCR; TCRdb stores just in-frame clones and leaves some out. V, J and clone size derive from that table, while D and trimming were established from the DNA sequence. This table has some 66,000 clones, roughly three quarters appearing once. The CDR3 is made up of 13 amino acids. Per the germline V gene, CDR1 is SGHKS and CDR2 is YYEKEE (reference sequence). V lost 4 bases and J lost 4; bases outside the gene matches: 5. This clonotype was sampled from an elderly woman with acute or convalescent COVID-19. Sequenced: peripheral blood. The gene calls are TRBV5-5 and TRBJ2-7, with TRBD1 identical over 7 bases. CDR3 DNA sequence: TGTGCCAGCAGCAGGGACAGCCCGTACGAGCAGTACTTC. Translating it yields CASSRDSPYEQYF.